This is a list of T cell receptor beta chains from one sample in a study of blood T cell repertoires in COVID-19. Assay: immunoSEQ multiplex PCR; the TCRdb copy retains only in-frame clones and omits some. The sample has roughly 230,000 clones, 89% seen once. The sample taken for sequencing was peripheral blood. The receptors were gathered from a woman aged 40 to 50 who had recovered from COVID-19. The CDR3 runs from the conserved cysteine through the conserved F or W. Each record gives: J gene, D gene, V gene, clone size, CDR3 protein, CDR3 DNA. The D gene is left open where the match is weak. Expanded clones get a size class; other rows say once, few or many, or leave the size out.

>TRBJ2-1|TRBD2|TRBV11-2|once
CASRASGSSYNEQFF
TGTGCCAGCAGAGCAAGCGGGAGCTCCTACAATGAGCAGTTCTTC
>TRBJ2-7|.|TRBV6-5|.
CAGSRETYEQYF
TGTGCCGGAAGTCGGGAGACCTACGAGCAGTACTTC
>TRBJ2-2|TRBD1|TRBV19|.
CASSGGALNTGELFF
TGTGCCAGCTCAGGGGGCGCCTTGAACACCGGGGAGCTGTTTTTT
>TRBJ2-1|.|TRBV6-4|.
CASSIEGTYNEQFF
TGTGCCAGCAGCATTGAGGGAACCTACAATGAGCAGTTCTTC
>TRBJ2-4|.|TRBV20-1|.
CSASAAVAKNIQYF
TGCAGTGCTAGTGCAGCGGTAGCCAAAAACATTCAGTACTTC
>TRBJ1-1|.|TRBV24-1|.
CATRAGAEHTEAFF
TGTGCCACCCGGGCGGGGGCGGAGCACACTGAAGCTTTCTTT
>TRBJ1-1|.|TRBV7-9|.
CASNPQGYTEAFF
TGTGCCAGCAATCCCCAGGGATACACTGAAGCTTTCTTT
>TRBJ1-1|TRBD1|TRBV5-1|.
CASSLQQGIKLNTEAFF
TGCGCCAGCAGCTTGCAACAGGGGATCAAACTGAACACTGAAGCTTTCTTT
>TRBJ2-1|TRBD2|TRBV28|.
CASSLRGGAYNEQFF
TGTGCCAGCAGTTTACGGGGGGGAGCCTACAATGAGCAGTTCTTC
>TRBJ1-2|.|TRBV6-6|.
CASSPEGSGSNYGYTF
TGTGCCAGCAGCCCCGAGGGGAGCGGGTCTAACTATGGCTACACCTTC
>TRBJ2-1|.|TRBV7-9|.
CASSLHRVDNEQFF
TGTGCCAGCAGCCTACACCGGGTGGACAATGAGCAGTTCTTC
>TRBJ2-1|.|TRBV12-5|.
CASGRTIYNEQFF
TGTGCTAGTGGCCGGACAATCTACAATGAGCAGTTCTTC
>TRBJ1-2|.|TRBV7-9|once
CASSFQGPQGYTF
TGTGCCAGCAGCTTCCAGGGGCCACAGGGCTACACCTTC
>TRBJ2-2|TRBD2|TRBV6-5|.
CASKALAGGPGELFF
TGTGCCAGCAAGGCGCTAGCGGGGGGGCCCGGGGAGCTGTTTTTT
>TRBJ2-3|TRBD2|TRBV5-1|.
CASSLGLAVADTQYF
TGCGCCAGCAGCTTGGGCCTAGCGGTAGCAGATACGCAGTATTTT
>TRBJ2-3|TRBD2|TRBV6-5|.
CASNPLAGAIDTQYF
TGTGCCAGCAACCCACTAGCGGGAGCTATAGATACGCAGTATTTT
>TRBJ1-6|.|TRBV6-5|.
CGSRDLRNTPLHF
TGTGGATCGCGGGACCTTCGTAATACACCCCTCCACTTT
>TRBJ1-3|TRBD1|TRBV7-2|.
CASSLTGDSGNTIYF
TGTGCCAGCAGTCTGACAGGGGACTCTGGAAACACCATATATTTT
>TRBJ1-6|.|TRBV27|.
CASSRQDSPLHF
TGTGCCAGCAGCCGACAAGATTCACCCCTCCACTTT
>TRBJ1-2|TRBD1|TRBV5-1|.
CASSEVGQTYYGYTF
TGCGCCAGCAGCGAGGTGGGACAGACCTACTATGGCTACACCTTC
>TRBJ2-2|.|TRBV27|.
CASSLMAARFSNTGELFF
TGTGCCAGCAGTTTAATGGCAGCTCGATTTAGCAACACCGGGGAGCTGTTTTTT
>TRBJ1-2|.|TRBV28|.
CASSFGDTNYGYTF
TGTGCCAGCAGTTTCGGGGACACCAACTATGGCTACACCTTC
>TRBJ2-4|TRBD1|TRBV6-2/TRBV6-3|.
CASSTPGQASF
TGTGCCAGCAGTACGCCGGGACAGGCTTCCTTC
>TRBJ2-1|TRBD2|TRBV5-4|once
CASSSPTTLAGGVNEQFF
TGTGCCAGCAGCTCACCCACTACACTAGCGGGAGGGGTAAATGAGCAGTTCTTC
>TRBJ2-3|TRBD2|TRBV10-3|.
CAIKSGGGTDTQYF
TGTGCCATCAAGTCGGGAGGTGGGACAGATACGCAGTATTTT
>TRBJ1-3|.|TRBV7-2|.
CASRKDWSSGNTIYF
TGTGCCAGCAGGAAAGACTGGTCCTCTGGAAACACCATATATTTT
>TRBJ2-1|.|TRBV30|.
CAKSSADTYNEQFF
TGTGCCAAATCTAGCGCGGACACCTACAATGAGCAGTTCTTC
>TRBJ2-3|.|TRBV18|.
CASSPPGIRGGDTQYF
TGTGCCAGCTCACCACCGGGGATCAGGGGTGGGGATACGCAGTATTTT
>TRBJ2-1|TRBD2|TRBV7-2|.
CASSWGLAEYNEQFF
TGTGCCAGCAGCTGGGGACTAGCGGAATACAATGAGCAGTTCTTC
>TRBJ1-5|.|TRBV18|.
CASSRHLKEQPQHF
TGTGCCAGCTCACGACACCTAAAGGAACAGCCCCAGCATTTT
>TRBJ2-3|TRBD1|TRBV29-1|.
CSADRGTDTQYF
TGCAGCGCCGACAGGGGGACAGATACGCAGTATTTT
>TRBJ2-1|TRBD2|TRBV4-1|.
CASSLEELAGMGQFF
TGCGCCAGCAGCCTAGAGGAACTAGCGGGAATGGGGCAGTTCTTC
>TRBJ1-2|.|TRBV7-8|.
CASSMDKRGYTF
TGTGCCAGCAGCATGGACAAACGGGGCTACACCTTC
>TRBJ2-2|.|TRBV7-9|.
CASSPSGVTGELFF
TGTGCCAGCAGCCCTTCAGGGGTTACCGGGGAGCTGTTTTTT
>TRBJ1-3|.|TRBV13|.
CASSSGSSGNTIYF
TGTGCCAGCAGCTCGGGATCCTCTGGAAACACCATATATTTT
>TRBJ2-5|.|TRBV5-1|.
CASWSGRGLEETQYF
TGCGCCAGCTGGAGCGGGCGAGGGCTAGAAGAGACCCAGTACTTC
>TRBJ1-1|TRBD1|TRBV7-8|once
CASSLVGTGGTEAFF
TGTGCCAGCAGCTTAGTCGGGACAGGGGGCACTGAAGCTTTCTTT
>TRBJ1-4|.|TRBV29-1|once
CSVGGGNEKLFF
TGCAGCGTTGGGGGGGGGAATGAAAAACTGTTTTTT
>TRBJ2-7|TRBD1|TRBV5-1|.
CASSLGTGSLYEQYF
TGCGCCAGCAGTCTCGGGACAGGTTCTCTTTACGAGCAGTACTTC